The 14 T cell receptor beta chains listed next were all sequenced from one sample in a study of T cells in Graves' hyperthyroidism and ophthalmopathy. The TCR beta CDR3 regions underwent amplification using RNA transcripts as the source. HTBI primers drove first-round RT-PCR of the TCR CDR3. Via MiXCR, TCRdb re-called the multiplex PCR reads, giving one row per CDR3 protein. The table records approximately 400,000 distinct CDR3 sequences, about a sixth of them present only once. The sequencing input was blood. The receptors originated from a woman under 30 with Graves' hyperthyroidism.

In its sample, this clonotype was seen many times. This chain connects TRBV12-3 or TRBV12-4 to TRBJ2-1; no firm D call. Deletions cut 6 bases from V and 2 bases from J, with 8 bases between. The CDR3 has 13 amino acids. The CDR3 DNA reads TGTGCCAGCAGACCGGATCCCTACAATGAGCAGTTCTTC. Translation: CASRPDPYNEQFF.

This CDR3 reads CASSEDLGPAYTQYF. The CDR3 nucleotides are TGTGCCAGCAGTGAAGATCTGGGGCCGGCGTATACGCAGTATTTT. The V call is TRBV2, the J call TRBJ2-3, with a tentative D call TRBD1 (5 bases). Germline CDR1 reads SNHLY; CDR2 reads FYNNEI. V lost 1 base and J lost 7, with 15 bases in between. This CDR3 is built from 15 residues. Full variable domain (remainder filled in from reference TRBV2 and TRBJ2-3): EPEVTQTPSHQVTQMGQEVILRCVPISNHLYFYWYRQILGQKVEFLVSFYNNEISEKSEIFDDQFSVERPDGSNFTLKIRSTKLEDSAMYFCASSEDLGPAYTQYFGPGTRLTVL.

This clonotype was picked up many times. The DNA of the CDR3 is TGTGCCAGCTCACCACTGGGACAGGGGGCAACAGATACGCAGTATTTT. It is translated as CASSPLGQGATDTQYF. The chain couples TRBV18 to TRBJ2-3; 12 nucleotides align to TRBD1. The germline V gene has CDR1 KGHSH and CDR2 LQKENI. V was pared by 1 base and J by 3 bases, with 2 bases of the junction left unmatched. CDR3 size: 16 residues.

The chain combines TRBV13 with TRBJ1-4; 7 nucleotides match TRBD1. Germline V gives CDR1 PRHDT, CDR2 FYEKMQ (reference sequence). CDR3 length: 16 amino acids. With V trimmed by 4 bases and J by 0 bases, 5 bases remained unmatched. The CDR3 sequence: CASSSGQDATNEKLFF. The CDR3 bases are TGTGCCAGCAGCTCCGGACAGGACGCAACTAATGAAAAACTGTTTTTT.

This clonotype was observed many times. The chain joins TRBV28 to TRBJ1-3; no firm D call. The CDR3 runs 14 residues. CDR1 is MDHEN and CDR2 is SYDVKM in the germline V gene. Trimming removed 2 bases at V and 2 bases at J, with 7 bases between. The CDR3 reads CASSLEGTGNTIYF. The CDR3 nucleotides read TGTGCCAGCAGTTTAGAAGGGACTGGAAACACCATATATTTT.

This clonotype was detected a few times. A much larger clone sits a single nucleotide away, making a read error possible. The rearrangement uses TRBV7-3 and TRBJ2-1, with D possibly matching TRBD1 (5 bases). Trimming took 5 bases from V and 8 from J, leaving 19 bases between them. This CDR3 comprises 15 residues. CDR1 and CDR2 from the germline V gene are SGHTA and FQGTGA. The CDR3 nucleotides are TGTGCCAGCAGCGTCCACAGGTCTGCTAAGGATGAGCAGTTCTTC. Translating it yields CASSVHRSAKDEQFF.

The rearrangement uses TRBV20-1 and TRBJ2-2; D is unclear. This CDR3 region has 11 residues. Per germline, CDR1 DFQATT and CDR2 SNEGSKA (reference sequence). With 4 bases removed from V and 5 bases from J, the gap between germline ends came to 5 bases. In nucleotides, the CDR3 is TGCAGTGCTATGTGGACCGGGGAGCTGTTTTTT. Amino acids: CSAMWTGELFF.

The gene calls are TRBV9 and TRBJ2-2, with D possibly matching TRBD1 (5 bases). The CDR3 length is 14 residues. Germline-derived CDR1 and CDR2 are SGDLS and YYNGEE. The V end lost 2 bases, the J end lost 1 base, and 6 bases lay between the germline ends. CDR3: CASSVQGNTGELFF. The DNA for the CDR3 is TGTGCCAGCAGCGTTCAGGGGAACACCGGGGAGCTGTTTTTT.

The chain recombines TRBV12-3 or TRBV12-4 with TRBJ1-5, with a possible D match to TRBD1 (6 bases). Trimming pared 4 bases from V and 5 bases from J, leaving 12 bases between. The CDR3 is 14 residues long. Here the CDR3 DNA reads TGTGCCAGCAGTTCCCGGGACAAGGATCAGCCCCAGCATTTT. Protein product: CASSSRDKDQPQHF.

This clonotype was counted ten times or more. V and J are TRBV12-3 or TRBV12-4 and TRBJ2-2; perhaps TRBD1 as D (6 bases). The CDR3 is 14 residues long. Trimming left V 5 bases short and J 5 bases short, with 12 bases between. The CDR3, as DNA: TGTGCCAGCAGTCTCGGACAGCAGACCGGGGAGCTGTTTTTT. As protein: CASSLGQQTGELFF.

Of note for this clonotype: This may stem from a read error, because a much larger clone lies one nucleotide away. CDR3 loop: CTSSEWELRANNEQFF. Written as DNA, the CDR3 is TGTACCAGCAGTGAGTGGGAGTTACGAGCGAACAATGAGCAGTTCTTC. The chain uses TRBV7-9 and TRBJ2-1; TRBD2 is a possible D gene (5 bases). The V gene's germline CDR1 is SEHNR and CDR2 FQNEAQ (reference sequence). The CDR3 runs to 16 residues.

The chain joins TRBV27 to TRBJ2-7; the match to TRBD1 covers 9 bases. CDR3 size: 13 residues. The V gene end was trimmed by 5 bases and the J gene end by 5 bases; junction bases not matched to a gene: 4. Germline loops: CDR1 MNHEY, CDR2 SMNVEV (reference sequence). DNA for the CDR3: TGTGCCAGCAGTCGACAGGGGGGAAACGAGCAGTACTTC. Translated, it gives CASSRQGGNEQYF.

The sample holds a few counts of this clonotype. The chain carries TRBV5-4 and TRBJ2-2; TRBD1 matches at 9 bases. The CDR3 is 12 residues long. The junction had 5 bases not matched to a gene; V was cut back by 4 bases and J by 13 bases. The germline gives CDR1 SGHNT, CDR2 YYREEE (reference sequence). CDR3 bases: TGTGCCAGCAGCAGGGACAGGGTGGGGCTGTTTTTT. As protein: CASSRDRVGLFF.

This chain joins TRBV6-4 and TRBJ2-3; the D gene is possibly TRBD2 (5 bases). From germline, CDR1 is MRHNA and CDR2 SNTAGT. This CDR3 has 15 residues. Trimming stripped 3 bases from V and 1 base from J, with 11 bases between. Here the CDR3 DNA reads TGTGCCAGCAGTGAGGGCGCGGGTGGCACAGATACGCAGTATTTT. Its protein is CASSEGAGGTDTQYF.